The entry that follows covers one TCR beta chain sequence. The specificity of this receptor is unknown. Base-call qualities are not available, and no considerably larger clone is one nucleotide away. These data are taken from a study of long-term antiretroviral therapy in people with HIV (dated by TCRdb to between 2020 and 2023). Study-wide context: The earliest samples were collected approximately a decade before the 2015 WHO recommendation for immediate ART, a period when ART was typically delayed until CD4 counts fell. A retrospective serial study tested whether ART initiation and durable HIV suppression were associated with changes in peripheral blood TRB repertoire composition and diversity. From some 33 adults with confirmed HIV infection, the cohort provided 192 cryopreserved PBMC samples, gathered serially across a mean of approximately six years (range 1-12). Test extractions of a monoclonal T-cell line alongside about 35 polyclonal samples showed no cross-contamination during QIAcube processing. Eleven of the 30 participants with HIV were female. General conclusions and limits of the study: Unsorted PBMC were profiled instead of sorted CD4+ and CD8+ T cells because pre-ART samples had limited cell numbers. The samples span the years 2004 to 2017, and the ART regimens used may be less effective than current regimens. Inferences about post-ART repertoire changes are limited because no data were available on ART adherence, viral resistance or therapy changes. Because PBMC availability was limited, only the TCR beta chain was sequenced, with no alpha chain pairing. Narrower CDR3 length ranges were observed in HIV repertoires than in controls, and an antigen-experienced repertoire with only a slight naive shift after ART was suggested by the network structure. Expanded TRB clones identified before ART initiation dominated the repertoire across all time points, though the dominance fluctuated and decreased in many PLHIV after ART. ART initiation was associated with a significant increase in TRB diversity, but diversity stayed significantly below transplant donor controls even after long-term ART.

To be included, a participant needed at least one PBMC sample from before ART initiation plus at least two post-ART samples. All participants with HIV were treated in the United States of America. Before DNA extraction, cryopreserved samples of roughly 0.95-10 million PBMC were thawed and washed. At the time of the earliest PBMC sample, participants with HIV were aged between roughly 20 and 54 years. Each participant contributed PBMC samples from 1-4 timepoints before ART initiation and 2-8 timepoints after ART initiation, with a median of 7 samples. Serial HIV viral load, CD4+ T-cell count, ART history and demographic data were obtained for every participant. Genomic DNA was extracted from unsorted PBMC with a Qiagen kit on a QIAcube, with processing performed in batches of 12 samples. Sequencing of the TRB variable region was done with the immunoSEQ hsTCRB v3.0 assay at survey level resolution. The targeted TRB sequencing depth was about 40,000-55,000 T-cell genomes per sample. TRB libraries were pooled and sequenced on an Illumina MiSeq using a v3 150-cycle kit. As for the original processing: Repertoire analysis was run in R within a reproducible Nextflow workflow that covered QC, data transformation and analysis. LymphoSeq2, an R package for exploring AIRR-Seq data, was used to implement the custom analyses. A few samples that yielded fewer than 5000 total TRB sequences were excluded, so that around 190 HIV repertoires were analyzed. Among the 190 or so HIV repertoires that were kept, 59 were collected before ART initiation and roughly 130 were collected after ART initiation. Each repertoire was downsampled to 5000 TRB nucleotide sequences, and summary statistics were averaged across 100 downsampling iterations. TRB sequences were retained for analysis only if CDR3 regions of at least seven amino acids were present. Two measures captured diversity: a Shannon entropy-derived clonality score and the Gini coefficient. In repertoire networks, the top 5000 CDR3 amino acid sequences were linked whenever an edit distance of one separated two sequences. Antigen specificity groups and MHC restriction were predicted for TRB CDR3 amino acid sequences with GLIPH2. To flag known associations with CMV, EBV, HIV or tissue antigens, CDR3 amino acid sequences were compared against VDJdb and McPAS-TCR. Pre-ART, post-ART and control groups were compared with Wilcoxon signed-rank tests and Holm-Bonferroni correction. Held by TCRdb, this immuneACCESS table contains in-frame sequences only and omits some clones. Under half of the omission traces to an unresolved V gene where checked; the cause of the rest is unknown. V and J calls and clone size come straight from that table; D and trimming were deduced from the DNA. The sample has approximately 15,000 clones on record, about 82% of them singletons. The ten largest make up 16% of the sample.

At the junction V is shortened by 0 bases and J by 5 bases; bases outside the gene matches: 11. Spanning cysteine to phenylalanine, the CDR3 consists of 18 amino acids. Only the CDR3 part of the read is kept: 54 bases, read in frame from the first base. The germline V gene encodes CDR1 MGHRA and CDR2 YSYEKL. The chain links TRBV4-1 with TRBJ2-3; TRBD2 fits 10 bases in the junction. Sequences were derived from unsorted PBMCs, sampled 1.8 years before starting antiretroviral therapy. The sequence came from a woman aged 40 to 50 with HIV. At the DNA level, the sequence is TGCGCCAGCAGCCAAGATGAAGGAGCGGGAGGGCCGGGAGATACGCAGTATTTT. Its protein product is CASSQDEGAGGPGDTQYF.